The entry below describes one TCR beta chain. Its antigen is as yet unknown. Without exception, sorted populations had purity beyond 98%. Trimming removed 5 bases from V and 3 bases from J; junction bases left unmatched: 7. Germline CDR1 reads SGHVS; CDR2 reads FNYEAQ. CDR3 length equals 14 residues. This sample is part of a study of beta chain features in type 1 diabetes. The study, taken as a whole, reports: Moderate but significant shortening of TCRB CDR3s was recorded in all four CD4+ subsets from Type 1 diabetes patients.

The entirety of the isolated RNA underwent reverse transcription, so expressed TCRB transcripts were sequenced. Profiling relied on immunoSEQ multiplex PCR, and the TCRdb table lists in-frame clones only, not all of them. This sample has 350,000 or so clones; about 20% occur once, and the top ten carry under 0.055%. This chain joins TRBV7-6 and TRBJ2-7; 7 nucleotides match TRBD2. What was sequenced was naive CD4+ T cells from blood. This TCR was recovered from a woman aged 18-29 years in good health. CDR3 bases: TGTGCCAGCAGCCCGAGCGGGACTAACTACGAGCAGTACTTC. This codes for CASSPSGTNYEQYF.